These 4 T cell receptor beta chains were all obtained from the same sample, sequenced in a study of blood T cell repertoires in COVID-19. Some clones are missing from TCRdb's copy, which holds only in-frame ones; the method was immunoSEQ multiplex PCR. The sample records 250,000 to 300,000 clones, 90% being singletons. The sample comprised PBMCs or T cells enriched from blood (not recorded which). Receptors originate from a woman aged 25 to 45 who had recovered from COVID-19.

The chain is built from TRBV19 and TRBJ2-6; 9 nucleotides match TRBD1. CDR3 size: 16 residues. V was clipped by 7 bases and J by 2 bases; unmatched bases: 6. In germline, CDR1 is LNHDA, CDR2 SQIVND (reference sequence). The DNA of the CDR3 is TGTGCCAGTAAGAAAACAGGGGGCGCTGGGGCCAACGTCCTGACTTTC. It encodes CASKKTGGAGANVLTF.

The CDR3 DNA sequence: TGTGCCAGCAGCCGGACAGGGGGCGGTCAGCCCCAGCATTTT. This sequence encodes CASSRTGGGQPQHF. The chain recombines TRBV7-9 with TRBJ1-5, with 11 bases identical to TRBD1. Looked up from germline, CDR1 is SEHNR and CDR2 is FQNEAQ (reference sequence). The CDR3 totals 14 residues. J gave up 6 bases and V 5 bases, and 3 bases lay outside the gene matches.

The rearrangement joins TRBV3-1 (or the pseudogene TRBV3-2) to TRBJ2-2, with TRBD2 matching over 10 bases. CDR1 and CDR2 (germline): LGHDT, YNNKEL (reference sequence). V trimming: 2 bases; J trimming: 1 base; junction bases outside the gene matches: 1. The CDR3 is 16 residues long. The CDR3 nucleotides are TGTGCCAGCAGCCAATGGACTAGCGGGAACACCGGGGAGCTGTTTTTT. Its translation: CASSQWTSGNTGELFF.

This clone was seen just once. The V call is TRBV30, the J call TRBJ1-2; 9 nucleotides line up with TRBD1. Trimming removed 4 bases from V and 7 bases from J; junction bases left unmatched: 7. The CDR3 has 13 residues. CDR1 is GTSNPN, CDR2 SVGIG, per germline (reference sequence). CDR3 coding DNA: TGTGCCTGGACCTCACAGGGGGCGGGTGGCTACACCTTC. Translating it yields CAWTSQGAGGYTF.